This T cell receptor beta chain stems from a study of blood T cell repertoires in COVID-19. Germline CDR1 is SGHTA and CDR2 is FQGNSA. V was pared by 5 bases and J by 4 bases, with 20 bases between. The CDR3 consists of 16 residues. Data came from immunoSEQ multiplex PCR; TCRdb stores just in-frame clones and leaves some out. The sample includes just over 250,000 clones, more than 85% seen only once; the top ten take about 2.5%. Sequenced: peripheral blood. This receptor was identified in a person aged 18-35 years with COVID-19, enrolled during active disease. The J gene is TRBJ2-5, the V gene TRBV7-2; TRBD2 might be the D (6 bases). CDR3 DNA: TGTGCCAGCAGCCCGGGGACTGTCGGGTCCGGAGAGACCCAGTACTTC. Translated: CASSPGTVGSGETQYF.